This record looks at one T cell receptor beta chain sequence and its context. As yet, its antigen is unknown. Each CDR3 protein gets one entry after TCRdb re-called the reads with MiXCR. There are 110,000 or so distinct CDR3 sequences in the sample; roughly 30% occur only once, and around two fifths lies in the top ten. The length of the CDR3 is 15 residues. Germline loops: CDR1 MNHEY, CDR2 SVGEGT. V was shortened by 5 bases and J by 5 bases, with 13 bases between the two germline ends. These data come from a study of T cell repertoires in cytomegalovirus infection. Study overall: Peptides in the study included HLA-C-restricted and HLA-B-restricted CMV epitopes. The public TCR beta signatures pointed to both CMV infection and matching HLA type.

Study results and limitations: There were HLA-C-restricted CMV-specific TCR beta clonotypes dominating the ex vivo response. Cumulative public TCR beta family frequency identified carriers of CMV plus the relevant HLA.

The chain employs TRBV6-2 or TRBV6-3 and TRBJ1-6; D unclear. Specimen: CD8+ T cells from cultured PBMCs, collected from culture after CMV antigen stimulation. This clonotype was sampled from a human donor in good health (CMV status not recorded). Some clones in this sample may be carry-over from other donors' samples. The CDR3 bases are TGTGCCAGCAGTACCCTAGGAGGACATAATTCACCCCTCCACTTT. This translates into CASSTLGGHNSPLHF.